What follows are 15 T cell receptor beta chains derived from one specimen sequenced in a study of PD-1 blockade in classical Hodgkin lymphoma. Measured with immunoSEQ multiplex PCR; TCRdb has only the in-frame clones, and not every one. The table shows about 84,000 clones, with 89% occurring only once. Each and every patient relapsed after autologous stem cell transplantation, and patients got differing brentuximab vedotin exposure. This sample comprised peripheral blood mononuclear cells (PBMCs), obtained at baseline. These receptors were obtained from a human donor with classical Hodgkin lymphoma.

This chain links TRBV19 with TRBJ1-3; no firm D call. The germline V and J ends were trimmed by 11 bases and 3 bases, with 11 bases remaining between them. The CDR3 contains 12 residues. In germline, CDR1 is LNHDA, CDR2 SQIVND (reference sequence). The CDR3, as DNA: TGTGCCGCGCGGTCTGATGGAAACACCATATATTTT. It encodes CAARSDGNTIYF.

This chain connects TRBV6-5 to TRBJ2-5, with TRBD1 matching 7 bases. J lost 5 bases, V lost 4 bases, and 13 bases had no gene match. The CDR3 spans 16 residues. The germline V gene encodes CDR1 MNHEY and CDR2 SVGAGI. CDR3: CASSSDRTGLRETQYF. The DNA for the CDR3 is TGTGCCAGCAGTTCCGACCGGACAGGTTTACGGGAGACCCAGTACTTC.

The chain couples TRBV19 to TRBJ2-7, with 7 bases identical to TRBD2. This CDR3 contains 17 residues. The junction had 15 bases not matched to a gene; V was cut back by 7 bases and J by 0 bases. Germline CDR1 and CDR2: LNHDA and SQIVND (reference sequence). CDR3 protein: CASTPGASGSHSYEQYF. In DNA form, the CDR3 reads TGTGCCAGTACCCCTGGGGCTAGCGGATCTCACTCCTACGAGCAGTACTTC.

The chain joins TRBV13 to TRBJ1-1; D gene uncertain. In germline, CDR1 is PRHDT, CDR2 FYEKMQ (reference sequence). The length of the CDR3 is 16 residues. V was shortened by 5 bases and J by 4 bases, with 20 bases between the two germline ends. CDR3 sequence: CASSTRARVRGTEAFF. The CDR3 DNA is TGTGCCAGCAGCACCCGGGCCCGGGTTCGCGGCACTGAAGCTTTCTTT.

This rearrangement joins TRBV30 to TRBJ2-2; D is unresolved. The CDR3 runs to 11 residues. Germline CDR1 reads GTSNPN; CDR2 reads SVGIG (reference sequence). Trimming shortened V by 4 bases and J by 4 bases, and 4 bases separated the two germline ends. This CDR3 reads CAWTVTGELFF. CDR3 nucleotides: TGTGCCTGGACAGTCACCGGGGAGCTGTTTTTT.

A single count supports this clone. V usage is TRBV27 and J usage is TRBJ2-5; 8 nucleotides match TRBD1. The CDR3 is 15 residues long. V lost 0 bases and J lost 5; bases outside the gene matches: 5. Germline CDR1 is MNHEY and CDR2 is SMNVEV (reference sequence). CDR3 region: CASSLSTGEAETQYF. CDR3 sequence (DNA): TGTGCCAGCAGTTTATCGACAGGGGAGGCGGAGACCCAGTACTTC.

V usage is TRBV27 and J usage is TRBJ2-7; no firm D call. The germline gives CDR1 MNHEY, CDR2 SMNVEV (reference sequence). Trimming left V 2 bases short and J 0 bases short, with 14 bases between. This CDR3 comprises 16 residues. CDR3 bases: TGTGCCAGCAGTTTAATAGTGGGCCCTAGCTCCTACGAGCAGTACTTC. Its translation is CASSLIVGPSSYEQYF.

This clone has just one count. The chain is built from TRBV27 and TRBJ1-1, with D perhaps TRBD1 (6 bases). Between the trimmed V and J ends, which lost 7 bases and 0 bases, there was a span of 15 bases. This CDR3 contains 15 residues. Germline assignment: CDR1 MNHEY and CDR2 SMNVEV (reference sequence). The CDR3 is CASKQDSFMNTEAFF. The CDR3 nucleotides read TGTGCCAGCAAGCAGGACAGCTTCATGAACACTGAAGCTTTCTTT.

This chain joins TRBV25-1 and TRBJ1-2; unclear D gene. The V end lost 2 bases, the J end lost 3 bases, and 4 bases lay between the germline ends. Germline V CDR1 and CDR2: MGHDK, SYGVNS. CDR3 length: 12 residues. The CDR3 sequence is CASSEGYYGYTF. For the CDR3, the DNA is TGTGCCAGCAGTGAAGGGTACTATGGCTACACCTTC.

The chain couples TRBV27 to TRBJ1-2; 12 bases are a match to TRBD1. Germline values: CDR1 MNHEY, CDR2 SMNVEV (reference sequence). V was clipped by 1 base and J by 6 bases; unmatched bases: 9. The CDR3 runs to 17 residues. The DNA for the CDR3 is TGTGCCAGCAGTTTATGGGGACAGGGGGCGAGGAAGGATGGCTACACCTTC. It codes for CASSLWGQGARKDGYTF.

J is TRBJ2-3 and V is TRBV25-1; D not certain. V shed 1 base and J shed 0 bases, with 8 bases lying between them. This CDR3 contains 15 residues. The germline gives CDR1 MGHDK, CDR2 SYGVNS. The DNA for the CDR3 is TGTGCCAGCAGTGAATGGACGGTTAGCACAGATACGCAGTATTTT. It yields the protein CASSEWTVSTDTQYF.

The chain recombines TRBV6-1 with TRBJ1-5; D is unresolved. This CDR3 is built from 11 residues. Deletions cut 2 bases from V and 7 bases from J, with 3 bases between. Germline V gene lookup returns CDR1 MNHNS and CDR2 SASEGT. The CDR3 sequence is CASSESQPQHF. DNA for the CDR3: TGTGCCAGCAGTGAAAGCCAGCCCCAGCATTTT.

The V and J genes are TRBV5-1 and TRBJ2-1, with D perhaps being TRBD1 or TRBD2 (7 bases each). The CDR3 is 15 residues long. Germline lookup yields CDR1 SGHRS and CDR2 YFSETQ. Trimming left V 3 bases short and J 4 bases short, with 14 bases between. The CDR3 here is CASSSTGEGYNEQFF. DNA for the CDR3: TGCGCCAGCAGCTCCACAGGGGAGGGTTACAATGAGCAGTTCTTC.

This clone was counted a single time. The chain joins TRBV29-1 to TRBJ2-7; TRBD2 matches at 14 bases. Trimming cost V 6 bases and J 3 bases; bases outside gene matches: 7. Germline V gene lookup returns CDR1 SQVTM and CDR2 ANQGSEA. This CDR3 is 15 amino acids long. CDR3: CSVLAGTSGSYEQYF. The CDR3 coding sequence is TGCAGCGTCCTTGCGGGGACTAGCGGGAGCTACGAGCAGTACTTC.

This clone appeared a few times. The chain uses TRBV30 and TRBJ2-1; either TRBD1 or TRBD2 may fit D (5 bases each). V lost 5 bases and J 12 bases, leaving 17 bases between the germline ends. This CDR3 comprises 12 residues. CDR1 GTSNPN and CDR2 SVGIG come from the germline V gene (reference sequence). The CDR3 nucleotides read TGTGCCTGGGGAAGGGACGCCGCCTCGCAGTTCTTC. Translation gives CAWGRDAASQFF.